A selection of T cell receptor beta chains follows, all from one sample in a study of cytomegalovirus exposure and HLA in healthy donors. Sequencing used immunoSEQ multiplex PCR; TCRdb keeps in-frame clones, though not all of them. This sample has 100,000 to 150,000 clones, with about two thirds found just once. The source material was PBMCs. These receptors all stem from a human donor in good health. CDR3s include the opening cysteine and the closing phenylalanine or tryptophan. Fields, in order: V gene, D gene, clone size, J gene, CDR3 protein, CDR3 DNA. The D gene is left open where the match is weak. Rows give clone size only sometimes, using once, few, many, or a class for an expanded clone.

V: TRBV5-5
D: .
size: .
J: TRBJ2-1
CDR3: CASSLLTRGADEQFF
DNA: TGTGCCAGCAGCTTGCTGACTCGGGGGGCCGATGAGCAGTTCTTC

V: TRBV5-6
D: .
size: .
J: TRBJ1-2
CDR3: CASSLGQGAGYTF
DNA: TGTGCCAGCAGCTTGGGGCAGGGTGCTGGCTACACCTTC

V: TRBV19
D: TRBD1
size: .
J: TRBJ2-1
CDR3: CASSMGDSYSSYNEQFF
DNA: TGTGCCAGTAGTATGGGGGACAGTTATAGCTCCTACAATGAGCAGTTCTTC

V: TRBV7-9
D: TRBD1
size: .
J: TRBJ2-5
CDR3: CASSLGTGRGETQYF
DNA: TGTGCCAGCAGCTTAGGGACAGGGCGCGGAGAGACCCAGTACTTC

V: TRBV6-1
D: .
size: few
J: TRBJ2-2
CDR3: CASSEAPGVTGELFF
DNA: TGTGCCAGCAGTGAAGCACCAGGGGTCACCGGGGAGCTGTTTTTT

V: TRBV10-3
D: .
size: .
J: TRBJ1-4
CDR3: CAISETTGFNEKLFF
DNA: TGTGCCATCAGTGAGACCACAGGCTTCAATGAAAAACTGTTTTTT

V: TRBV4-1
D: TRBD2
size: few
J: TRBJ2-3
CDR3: CASSKGGASAGGGTQYF
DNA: TGCGCCAGCAGCAAAGGGGGGGCTAGCGCGGGAGGGGGTACGCAGTATTTT

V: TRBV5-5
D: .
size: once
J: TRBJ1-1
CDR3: CASSRQGNTEAFF
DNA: TGTGCCAGCAGCCGGCAGGGGAACACTGAAGCTTTCTTT

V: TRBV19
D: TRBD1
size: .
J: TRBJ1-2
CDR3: CASSPLLAKGAYGYTF
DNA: TGTGCCAGTAGCCCTCTTTTGGCAAAGGGGGCCTATGGCTACACCTTC

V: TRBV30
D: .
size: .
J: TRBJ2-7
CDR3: CAWSRFGAGSWSEQYF
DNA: TGTGCCTGGAGTCGATTTGGGGCAGGCTCTTGGTCCGAGCAGTACTTC

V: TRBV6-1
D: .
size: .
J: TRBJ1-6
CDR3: CASTKTLSDNSPLHF
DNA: TGTGCCAGCACCAAGACTTTGTCGGATAATTCACCCCTCCACTTT

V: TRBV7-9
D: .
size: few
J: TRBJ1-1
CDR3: CASSLSPPVTEAFF
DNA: TGTGCCAGCAGCTTATCCCCGCCAGTCACCGAAGCTTTCTTT

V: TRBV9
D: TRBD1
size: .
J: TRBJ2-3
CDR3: CASSVPGQGPDTQYF
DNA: TGTGCCAGCAGCGTCCCGGGACAGGGGCCAGATACGCAGTATTTT

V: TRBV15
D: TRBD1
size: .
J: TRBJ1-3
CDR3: CATSRDRGPLSGNTIYF
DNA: TGTGCCACCAGCAGAGACAGGGGGCCTCTCTCTGGAAACACCATATATTTT

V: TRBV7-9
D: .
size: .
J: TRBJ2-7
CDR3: CSSSSPLGTSYEQYF
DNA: TGTTCCAGCAGTTCCCCCCTTGGGACTTCCTACGAGCAGTACTTC